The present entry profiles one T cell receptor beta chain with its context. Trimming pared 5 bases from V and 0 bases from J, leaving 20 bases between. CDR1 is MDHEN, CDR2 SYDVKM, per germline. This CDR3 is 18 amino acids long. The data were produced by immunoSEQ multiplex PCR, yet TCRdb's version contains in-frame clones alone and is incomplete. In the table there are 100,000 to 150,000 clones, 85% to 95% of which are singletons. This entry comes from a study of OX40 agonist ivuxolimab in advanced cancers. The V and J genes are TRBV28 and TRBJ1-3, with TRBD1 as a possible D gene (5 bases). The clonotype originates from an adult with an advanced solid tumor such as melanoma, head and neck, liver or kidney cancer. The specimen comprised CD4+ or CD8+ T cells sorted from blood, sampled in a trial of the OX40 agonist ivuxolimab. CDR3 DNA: TGTGCCAGCAGTCCCCGTCGGGGGGAGACGGGCTCTGGAAACACCATATATTTT. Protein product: CASSPRRGETGSGNTIYF.